The 23 T cell receptor beta chains given below trace back to one sample, sequenced in a study of blood T cell repertoires in COVID-19. Sequencing was performed with immunoSEQ multiplex PCR; in TCRdb, only in-frame clones are kept and a portion is missing. The sample lists tens of thousands of clones, more than 70% occurring once. The sequenced material came from peripheral blood. These receptors all stem from a woman older than 75 with acute or convalescent COVID-19.

This clone was detected many times. V and J are TRBV11-3 and TRBJ1-4; D not resolved. Per germline, CDR1 SGHNT and CDR2 YENEEA. The CDR3 has 15 residues. With 0 bases removed from V and 7 bases from J, the gap between germline ends came to 12 bases. This CDR3 is CASSLDGTRGEKLFF. The CDR3 nucleotides read TGTGCCAGCAGCTTAGACGGCACCCGAGGTGAAAAACTGTTTTTT.

This rearrangement joins TRBV5-6 to TRBJ2-2; D unclear. The CDR3 totals 15 residues. CDR1 and CDR2 (germline): SGHDT, YYEEEE. Trimming removed 2 bases from V and 6 bases from J, with 14 bases in between. CDR3 sequence (DNA): TGTGCCAGCAGCTTTTGGGCCGTTCGCTCCGGGGAGCTGTTTTTT. It is translated as CASSFWAVRSGELFF.

The rearrangement uses TRBV24-1 and TRBJ2-1; D may be TRBD2 (5 bases). The germline CDR1 and CDR2 sequences are KGHDR and SFDVKD. Trimming left V 7 bases short and J 4 bases short, with 10 bases between. The CDR3 is made up of 13 amino acids. Written as DNA, the CDR3 is TGTGCCACCAGCGCGGGCGGATACAATGAGCAGTTCTTC. Amino acids: CATSAGGYNEQFF.

The rearrangement joins TRBV5-1 to TRBJ2-1; 16 bases match TRBD2. Germline CDR1 reads SGHRS; CDR2 reads YFSETQ. The CDR3 consists of 18 residues. The J segment lost 6 bases and the V segment lost 0 bases, leaving 6 bases of the junction unmatched. In DNA form, the CDR3 reads TGCGCCAGCAGCTTGGCTCCGGGACTAGCGGGGGGGCCCAATGAGCAGTTCTTC. Residues: CASSLAPGLAGGPNEQFF. The variable domain in full, completed from reference TRBV5-1 and TRBJ2-1, reads KAGVTQTPRYLIKTRGQQVTLSCSPISGHRSVSWYQQTPGQGLQFLFEYFSETQRNKGNFPGRFSGRQFSNSRSEMNVSTLELGDSALYLCASSLAPGLAGGPNEQFFGPGTRLTVL.

The V call is TRBV5-1, the J call TRBJ2-3, with 12 bases fitting TRBD2. Per the germline V gene, CDR1 is SGHRS and CDR2 is YFSETQ. The CDR3 is 16 amino acids. V was pared by 0 bases and J by 2 bases, with 1 base of the junction left unmatched. The chain's CDR3 is CASSLGTSGNTDTQYF. CDR3 DNA: TGCGCCAGCAGCTTGGGGACTAGCGGGAACACAGATACGCAGTATTTT.

The chain uses TRBV20-1 and TRBJ2-3; the match to TRBD2 covers 7 bases. Per the germline V gene, CDR1 is DFQATT and CDR2 is SNEGSKA (reference sequence). The CDR3 totals 15 residues. V was clipped by 3 bases and J by 4 bases; unmatched bases: 10. This CDR3 reads CSASLRGRAPDTQYF. The CDR3 DNA follows: TGCAGTGCTAGTTTGAGAGGGAGGGCACCAGATACGCAGTATTTT.

The chain recombines TRBV5-8 with TRBJ1-5; D possibly corresponds to TRBD1 (5 bases). CDR1 is SGHTS and CDR2 is YDEGEE in the germline V gene. Between the trimmed V and J ends, which lost 0 bases and 0 bases, there was a span of 7 bases. The CDR3 is 15 amino acids. CDR3: CASSLGQYSNQPQHF. CDR3 sequence (DNA): TGTGCCAGCAGCTTGGGACAGTATAGCAATCAGCCCCAGCATTTT.

This clone was observed a single time. The chain uses TRBV5-1 and TRBJ2-1, with a possible D match to TRBD2 (7 bases). This CDR3 comprises 14 residues. Trimming stripped 5 bases from V and 8 bases from J, with 17 bases between. Looked up from germline, CDR1 is SGHRS and CDR2 is YFSETQ. The CDR3 loop is CASRSRGALYEQFF. The CDR3 bases are TGCGCCAGCAGAAGTCGGGGGGCGCTGTATGAGCAGTTCTTC. The variable domain in full, completed from reference TRBV5-1 and TRBJ2-1, reads KAGVTQTPRYLIKTRGQQVTLSCSPISGHRSVSWYQQTPGQGLQFLFEYFSETQRNKGNFPGRFSGRQFSNSRSEMNVSTLELGDSALYLCASRSRGALYEQFFGPGTRLTVL.

V and J are TRBV2 and TRBJ2-5; the D gene is possibly TRBD1 (5 bases). There are 14 residues in the CDR3. Trimming took off 1 base at V and 6 bases at J, with 12 bases between the two ends. Germline V lookup: CDR1 SNHLY, CDR2 FYNNEI. The CDR3, as DNA: TGTGCCAGCAGTGAAGGAGCAGGGAAGCAGACCCAGTACTTC. Amino acids: CASSEGAGKQTQYF.

The chain carries TRBV18 and TRBJ2-1, with TRBD1 matching 9 bases. The CDR3 spans 15 residues. Germline lookup yields CDR1 KGHSH and CDR2 LQKENI. J lost 5 bases, V lost 3 bases, and 5 bases had no gene match. The CDR3 DNA reads TGTGCCAGCTCACCCGACAGGGGGTCCCACAATGAGCAGTTCTTC. As protein: CASSPDRGSHNEQFF.

This clone appeared a single time. J is TRBJ1-6 and V is TRBV12-3 or TRBV12-4; unclear D gene. CDR3 length: 13 residues. V was shortened by 2 bases and J by 10 bases, with 9 bases between the two germline ends. CDR3 region: CASSLPGGSPLHF. The CDR3 nucleotides are TGTGCCAGCAGTTTACCGGGAGGCTCACCCCTCCACTTT.

The chain combines TRBV6-1 with TRBJ2-1, with 8 bases aligning to TRBD2. With V trimmed by 0 bases and J by 3 bases, 4 bases remained unmatched. The length of the CDR3 is 16 residues. Germline values: CDR1 MNHNS, CDR2 SASEGT. CDR3 DNA sequence: TGTGCCAGCAGTGAAGCGCGGGGGGATTTCTACAATGAGCAGTTCTTC. It encodes CASSEARGDFYNEQFF.

The chain joins TRBV19 to TRBJ1-1, with D hard to call. The CDR3 is 14 amino acids. With 2 bases removed from V and 4 bases from J, the gap between germline ends came to 11 bases. Germline V CDR1 and CDR2: LNHDA, SQIVND (reference sequence). The CDR3 DNA reads TGTGCCAGTAGTATAACCGGAGGCGGCACTGAAGCTTTCTTT. This codes for CASSITGGGTEAFF.

The chain links TRBV7-9 to TRBJ1-2, with D possibly TRBD1 on 6 matching bases. This CDR3 has 16 residues. V dropped 3 bases and J dropped 3 bases, with 17 bases sitting between them. Germline V gene lookup returns CDR1 SEHNR and CDR2 FQNEAQ (reference sequence). The CDR3 here is CASSLATGNLDYGYTF. The CDR3, as DNA: TGTGCCAGCAGCTTGGCGACAGGAAATTTGGACTATGGCTACACCTTC.

The rearrangement links TRBV9 to TRBJ2-2; D perhaps matches TRBD1 (5 bases). Trimming shortened V by 4 bases and J by 0 bases, and 10 bases separated the two germline ends. Germline CDR1 and CDR2: SGDLS and YYNGEE. The CDR3 consists of 15 residues. CDR3 bases: TGTGCCAGCAGCAAGACAGCGACGAACACCGGGGAGCTGTTTTTT. The encoded protein is CASSKTATNTGELFF.

The chain uses TRBV9 and TRBJ2-1, with 13 bases aligning to TRBD2. The length of the CDR3 is 16 residues. Germline loops: CDR1 SGDLS, CDR2 YYNGEE. V was clipped by 3 bases and J by 7 bases; unmatched bases: 7. For the CDR3, the DNA is TGTGCCAGCAGCGAAACTAGCGGGGGGGCAGGAAATGAGCAGTTCTTC. It yields the protein CASSETSGGAGNEQFF.

V and J are TRBV2 and TRBJ2-2; the match to TRBD2 covers 7 bases. The CDR3 loop spans 12 amino acids. Germline CDR1 reads SNHLY; CDR2 reads FYNNEI. V shed 8 bases and J 6 bases; nucleotides not matched to a gene: 3. CDR3 nucleotides: TGTGCCAGCGGGGGGGATCCCGGGGAGCTGTTTTTT. Its translation: CASGGDPGELFF.

The chain is built from TRBV5-1 and TRBJ1-2; D is undetermined. V lost 0 bases, J lost 6 bases, and 9 bases lay in between. Germline CDR1 reads SGHRS; CDR2 reads YFSETQ. The CDR3 consists of 13 residues. The CDR3 bases are TGCGCCAGCAGCTTGGGAGGTTTCGATGGCTACACCTTC. This encodes CASSLGGFDGYTF.

The V call is TRBV10-3, the J call TRBJ2-2, with TRBD1 matching over 8 bases. The length of the CDR3 is 14 residues. CDR1 is ENHRY and CDR2 is SYGVKD in the germline V gene. Trimming cost V 7 bases and J 6 bases; bases outside gene matches: 7. Here the CDR3 reads CAIKETGVSGELFF. The CDR3, as DNA: TGTGCCATCAAGGAGACAGGGGTATCCGGGGAGCTGTTTTTT.

The rearrangement joins TRBV27 to TRBJ1-5, with TRBD1 as a possible D gene (5 bases). V lost 6 bases to trimming and J lost 4 bases, with 7 bases between them. Germline CDR1 and CDR2: MNHEY and SMNVEV (reference sequence). The CDR3 runs 12 residues. The CDR3 nucleotides are TGTGCCAGCAGATCAGGGAATCAGCCCCAGCATTTT. Translated, it gives CASRSGNQPQHF.

The J gene is TRBJ2-2, the V gene TRBV7-2; D is unresolved. V gave up 0 bases and J gave up 4 bases, with 9 bases separating them. This CDR3 is built from 15 residues. CDR1 is SGHTA, CDR2 FQGNSA, per germline. CDR3: CASSLAYLITGELFF. CDR3 coding DNA: TGTGCCAGCAGCTTAGCGTATCTAATCACCGGGGAGCTGTTTTTT.

This chain uses TRBV7-8 with TRBJ2-4, with 8 bases fitting TRBD2. With 1 base clipped from V and 15 bases from J, the junction kept 8 bases outside the gene matches. Looked up from germline, CDR1 is SGHVS and CDR2 is FQNEAQ. The CDR3 loop spans 13 amino acids. CDR3 loop: CASSLGPGGRTYF. The CDR3 DNA sequence: TGTGCCAGCAGCTTAGGCCCGGGCGGGAGGACGTACTTC.

The J gene is TRBJ1-1, the V gene TRBV11-3; 7 nucleotides line up with TRBD1. The ends lost 1 base at V and 3 bases at J; junction bases unmatched: 8. Germline V gene data show CDR1 as SGHNT and CDR2 as YENEEA. CDR3 length equals 16 residues. CDR3 residues: CASSLGGAGGDTEAFF. The DNA of the CDR3 is TGTGCCAGCAGCTTAGGCGGTGCAGGGGGAGACACTGAAGCTTTCTTT.